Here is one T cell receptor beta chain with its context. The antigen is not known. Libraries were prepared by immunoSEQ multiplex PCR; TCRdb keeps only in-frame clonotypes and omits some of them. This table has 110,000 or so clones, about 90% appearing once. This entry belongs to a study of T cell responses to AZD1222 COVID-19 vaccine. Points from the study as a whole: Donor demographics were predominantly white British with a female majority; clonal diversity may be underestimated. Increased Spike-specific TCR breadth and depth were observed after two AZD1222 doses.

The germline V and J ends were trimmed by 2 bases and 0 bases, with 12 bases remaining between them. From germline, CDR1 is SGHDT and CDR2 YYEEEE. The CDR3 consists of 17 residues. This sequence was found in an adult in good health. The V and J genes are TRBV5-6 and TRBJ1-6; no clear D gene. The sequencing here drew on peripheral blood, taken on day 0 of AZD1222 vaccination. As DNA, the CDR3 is TGTGCCAGCAGCTTTTCCGTGGGGAGCTCCTATAATTCACCCCTCCACTTT. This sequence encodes CASSFSVGSSYNSPLHF.